This T cell receptor (beta chain) came from a study of control samples from healthy donors and cancer patients. This clone was picked up one time. At the DNA level, this CDR3 is encoded by other sequences in the same sample as well. CDR3 length: 13 residues. Germline V CDR1 and CDR2: LGHDT, YNNKEL (reference sequence). V lost 4 bases, J lost 4 bases, and 3 bases stayed unmatched. Assay used: immunoSEQ multiplex PCR; TCRdb lists only in-frame clones, some missing. The data contain roughly 51,000 clones, approximately 89% of them singletons. The TCR comes from a man aged 35-49 years with colorectal cancer. Sequences were obtained from PBMCs. V and J are TRBV3-1 (or the pseudogene TRBV3-2) and TRBJ1-1; 7 nucleotides align to TRBD1. The CDR3 DNA sequence: TGTGCCAGCAGCCGCAGGGGGGGCACTGAAGCTTTCTTT. Translation gives CASSRRGGTEAFF.